This entry lists 4 T cell receptor beta chains sequenced from one sample in a study of identical twins. A single record per CDR3 protein comes from TCRdb applying MiXCR to the 5' RACE reads. The sample has 150,000 or so distinct CDR3 sequences; around 3.5% are singletons. The sequenced material came from memory T cells sorted from blood. The receptor set was obtained from a man aged 18-30 years in good health.

The V gene is TRBV24-1, the J gene TRBJ2-7, with TRBD2 matching 12 bases. V dropped 2 bases and J dropped 3; count of bases not matched to a gene: 10. The CDR3 spans 18 residues. The germline CDR1 and CDR2 sequences are KGHDR and SFDVKD. The CDR3 reads CATSDYHSRTSGVYEQYF. The CDR3 DNA follows: TGTGCCACCAGTGATTACCACTCTCGGACTAGCGGGGTCTACGAGCAGTACTTC.

This clonotype was seen only a few times. A read error may account for a junction end that differs from germline. This sequence joins TRBV6-5 and TRBJ1-4; D is unresolved. Germline V gene data show CDR1 as MNHEY and CDR2 as SVGAGI. CDR3 length equals 11 residues. The chain's CDR3 is CASRYDEKLFF. CDR3 nucleotides: TGTGCCAGCCGTTATGATGAAAAACTGTTTTTT.

This clonotype was seen repeatedly, ten times or more. The chain links TRBV20-1 to TRBJ2-5; 9 bases are shared with TRBD2. The CDR3 length is 14 residues. The V gene end was trimmed by 1 base and the J gene end by 2 bases; junction bases not matched to a gene: 2. Germline CDR1 DFQATT, CDR2 SNEGSKA (reference sequence). The CDR3 here is CSARGLAGQETQYF. Written as DNA, the CDR3 is TGCAGTGCTAGAGGGCTAGCGGGGCAAGAGACCCAGTACTTC.

This clonotype was detected many times. The chain is built from TRBV7-2 and TRBJ2-3, with TRBD1 matching over 7 bases. Germline V gives CDR1 SGHTA, CDR2 FQGNSA. V trimming: 1 base; J trimming: 1 base; junction bases outside the gene matches: 2. The CDR3 length is 15 residues. This CDR3 is CASSLDGTGTDTQYF. In DNA, the CDR3 is TGTGCCAGCAGCTTAGATGGGACAGGCACAGATACGCAGTATTTT.